One and the same sample provided the 9 T cell receptor beta chains below, sequenced in a study of CD8 T cells in ankylosing spondylitis. General study findings and limits: Within ankylosing spondylitis blood, a TCR beta motif made up of several highly homologous variants appeared to be characteristic.

In TCRdb, the 5' RACE reads were re-called with MiXCR into one record per CDR3 protein. The sample lists about 500,000 distinct CDR3 sequences, roughly 13% occurring once. Antigens of these TCRs are unknown. Sequencing was carried out using blood, either unsorted or a sorted T cell fraction (not recorded which). Every receptor here comes from a male donor with ankylosing spondylitis.

This clonotype has just a few counts. The chain employs TRBV11-2 and TRBJ2-2, with 7 bases identical to TRBD2. With V trimmed by 7 bases and J by 3 bases, 11 bases remained unmatched. Germline CDR1 reads SGHAT; CDR2 reads FQNNGV. CDR3 length equals 16 residues. CDR3 in DNA: TGTGCCAGCAACTCACCCGGGGCGGGAGACACCGGGGAGCTGTTTTTT. Protein sequence: CASNSPGAGDTGELFF.

The rearrangement links TRBV30 to TRBJ2-5; a possible D gene is TRBD1 (5 bases). The germline V and J ends were trimmed by 1 base and 1 base, with 10 bases remaining between them. The CDR3 has 14 residues. CDR1 is GTSNPN and CDR2 is SVGIG in the germline V gene (reference sequence). The CDR3 DNA reads as TGTGCCTGGAGTGAACAGGATACCCAAGAGACCCAGTACTTC. It codes for CAWSEQDTQETQYF.

There are a few counts of this clonotype. The gene calls are TRBV12-3 or TRBV12-4 and TRBJ2-3; possibly TRBD1 for D (7 bases). The CDR3 totals 16 residues. Deletions cut 5 bases from V and 8 bases from J, with 23 bases between. CDR3 sequence reads: CASSRGQEGHRGTQYF. The CDR3 nucleotides are TGTGCCAGCAGTCGAGGACAGGAGGGACATAGGGGTACGCAGTATTTT.

This clonotype was picked up a small number of times. The gene calls are TRBV5-1 and TRBJ2-1, with TRBD2 identical over 10 bases. The CDR3 has 15 residues. Germline V CDR1 and CDR2: SGHRS, YFSETQ. The J segment lost 7 bases and the V segment lost 1 base, leaving 5 bases of the junction unmatched. CDR3 nucleotides: TGCGCCAGCAGCTTGACTAGCGGGATGGGGAATGAGCAGTTCTTC. It codes for CASSLTSGMGNEQFF.

This clonotype appeared a few times. The rearrangement joins TRBV20-1 to TRBJ1-4, with no clear D. In germline, CDR1 is DFQATT, CDR2 SNEGSKA (reference sequence). The CDR3 contains 12 residues. V shed 6 bases and J shed 8 bases, with 13 bases lying between them. The DNA of the CDR3 is TGCAGTGCCCCAGACTCTCCCGAAAAACTGTTTTTT. Encoded protein: CSAPDSPEKLFF.

This clonotype was recorded a few times. The chain uses TRBV25-1 and TRBJ2-5; D gene unclear. The germline V gene has CDR1 MGHDK and CDR2 SYGVNS. Deletions cut 5 bases from V and 3 bases from J, with 22 bases between. The CDR3 runs to 17 residues. The CDR3 DNA reads TGTGCCAGCAGTCCGCCCCCGCCGGCGACCTATAAAGAGACCCAGTACTTC. Residues: CASSPPPPATYKETQYF.

The chain couples TRBV4-1 to TRBJ2-1, with TRBD2 matching over 7 bases. Germline assignment: CDR1 MGHRA and CDR2 YSYEKL. The trim removed 1 base at V and 2 bases at J, leaving 2 bases unmatched. This CDR3 region has 15 residues. CDR3: CASSQGTSAYNEQFF. The CDR3, as DNA: TGCGCCAGCAGCCAAGGTACTAGCGCCTACAATGAGCAGTTCTTC.

The V and J genes are TRBV12-5 and TRBJ2-1; D is unclear. The ends were cut back, 4 bases at V and 10 bases at J, with 14 bases in the middle. The length of the CDR3 is 13 residues. Germline lookup yields CDR1 LGHNT and CDR2 FRNRAP. Written as DNA, the CDR3 is TGTGCTAGTGGTTCAAGTATATCGTACGAGCAGTTCTTC. It is translated as CASGSSISYEQFF.

As to this clonotype: The junction shows a germline mismatch at one end, possibly a read error. The J gene is TRBJ2-5, the V gene TRBV14; TRBD2 matches at 9 bases. The CDR3 is 16 residues long. Per the germline V gene, CDR1 is SGHDN and CDR2 is FVKESK. The DNA for the CDR3 is TGTGTCAGCAGCCCCCGAGTTAGCGGGAGTCAAGAGACCCAGTACTTC. Translating gives CVSSPRVSGSQETQYF.